This entry lists 4 T cell receptor beta chains sequenced from one sample in a study of Tregs in tolerant kidney transplant recipients. This table comes from immunoSEQ multiplex PCR, and its TCRdb copy is limited to in-frame clones, with some not included. The table has about 100,000 clones, roughly 93% seen once; the top ten hold 1.6%. Related graft donors supplied nonmyeloablative bone marrow transplants, and mixed chimerism was transient. Sequenced material: CD4+ T cells from blood (PBMCs), taken 12 months after the transplant. The source of these receptors is a human patient who received a combined kidney and bone marrow transplant. Some T cells may possibly be graft donor cells.

The rearrangement uses TRBV4-2 and TRBJ2-3, with 9 positions matching TRBD2. Germline trimming cut 0 bases from V and 5 bases from J; bases unmatched to any gene: 6. CDR3 length: 16 amino acids. CDR1 is LGHNA and CDR2 is YNFKEQ in the germline V gene. The CDR3 nucleotides read TGTGCCAGCAGCCAAGATGTTTCACTAGCGGGAGATACGCAGTATTTT. It specifies CASSQDVSLAGDTQYF.

The chain recombines TRBV5-4 with TRBJ1-2, with TRBD1 identical over 10 bases. CDR3 size: 14 residues. The J segment lost 7 bases and the V segment lost 4 bases, leaving 7 bases of the junction unmatched. The germline gives CDR1 SGHNT, CDR2 YYREEE (reference sequence). CDR3 DNA sequence: TGTGCCAGCAGCCAACGAGACAGGGGGCCTGGCTACACCTTC. It yields the protein CASSQRDRGPGYTF. The full variable domain, with the rest looked up from reference TRBV5-4 and TRBJ1-2, is ETGVTQSPTHLIKTRGQQVTLRCSSQSGHNTVSWYQQALGQGPQFIFQYYREEENGRGNFPPRFSGLQFPNYSSELNVNALELDDSALYLCASSQRDRGPGYTFGSGTRLTVV.

This rearrangement joins TRBV18 to TRBJ1-2, with 9 bases fitting TRBD1. The CDR3 is 14 residues long. J lost 5 bases, V lost 0 bases, and 1 base had no gene match. Germline V lookup: CDR1 KGHSH, CDR2 LQKENI. The CDR3 here is CASSPPGQGYGYTF. In DNA, the CDR3 is TGTGCCAGCTCACCACCGGGACAGGGATATGGCTACACCTTC.

J is TRBJ2-7 and V is TRBV19; perhaps TRBD1 as D (7 bases). Germline-derived CDR1 and CDR2 are LNHDA and SQIVND (reference sequence). The V and J ends lost 2 bases and 3 bases respectively, with 11 bases between them. There are 14 residues in the CDR3. DNA of the CDR3: TGTGCCAGTAGTATAAGTCAGGGGGGCTACGAGCAGTACTTC. It yields the protein CASSISQGGYEQYF.